This TCR beta chain was found in a study of regulatory T cells in long-lasting Graves disease (dated by TCRdb to 2020 to 2022). Looking at the study overall: Persistent Graves' disease was defined as antithyroid drug treatment for over 5 years with persistently positive TSH receptor autoantibodies. The study took place in China and was registered as a clinical trial. A total of 35 or so samples were covered by TCR sequencing, comprising some 13 persistent and around 20 newly diagnosed Graves' disease patients. This study used TCR sequencing and RNA sequencing of peripheral blood to compare persistent Graves' disease patients against newly diagnosed Graves' disease patients. On average, persistent Graves' disease patients in the clinical cohort had been on antithyroid drugs for about 9.3 years.

Library method: multiplex PCR. The sample was run on an Illumina HiSeq 4000. TCR beta libraries were built with iRepertoire HTBI primers and Arm-PCR amplification of CDR3 regions. PCR products were gel purified before sequencing. The authors' analysis ran thus. Gene usage analysis of CDR3 amino acid clonotypes used the approximately 56 TRBV and about 14 TRBJ segments found across samples. Filtered high-quality paired reads were merged into contigs using COPE and FqMerger. BLAST was used to align contigs to IMGT TRBV, TRBD and TRBJ reference genes, and CDR3 was defined according to IMGT. Any clonotype with a frequency above 0.1% was counted as a highly expanded clone. Shannon entropy was used to measure repertoire diversity, and the Gini coefficient was used to measure V-J evenness. Public clonotypes were defined as clonotypes shared by more than one individual. TCRdb reprocessing: public reads trimmed at Q25 with fastp, clones called with MiXCR, in-frame beta chains kept. Records with the same CDR3 protein are collapsed into one entry carrying the most frequent genes and DNA. The V and J calls and clone size are TCRdb's, not the authors'. Within this sample are 430,000 or so distinct CDR3 sequences, with around 23% of them counted one time only. Clones ranked in the top ten supply approximately 14% of the sample.

CDR1 and CDR2 are drawn from the germline V gene: MNHNS, SASEGT. The CDR3 sequence holds 15 residues, the cysteine and phenylalanine included. Just the 45-base CDR3 DNA is kept, in frame starting at base 1. For this clonotype: The clone's antigen remains unknown. A clone one base away is much larger, so this may be a read error.

Reading the label with the study, this specimen's time point is: persistent/refractory GD, antithyroid drugs over 5 years with positive TRAb. For both TCR sequencing and RNA sequencing, RNA was extracted from PBMCs using TRIzol. Graves' disease was diagnosed according to American Thyroid Association guidelines. Recruitment of patients was carried out at an endocrinology department in Xi'an, China. From each patient, around 8.3 milliliters of peripheral blood was collected into an EDTA anticoagulant tube. Ficoll Paque Plus density gradient separation was used to isolate PBMCs, and no further T cell sorting was done. RNA quality was checked with an Agilent 2100 Bioanalyzer and agarose gel, and concentration with a NanoDrop 2000. General conclusions and limits of the study: As a limitation, the authors acknowledged that the small sample size may reduce accuracy. A larger number of public clonotypes was shared among persistent patients (approximately 3,000) than among newly diagnosed patients (about 990). Peripheral blood alone was examined, since thyroid tissue, which constituted the primary lesion, could not be accessed. Persistent disease showed preferential use of TRBV28, TRBJ1-2 and TRBJ2-5, whereas newly diagnosed disease favored TRBV20-1 and TRBJ2-1. Compared with newly diagnosed patients, patients with persistent Graves' disease had lower TCR Shannon entropy and fewer highly expanded clones, which suggests clonal expansion. Sequencing and analysis were restricted to the TCR beta chain.

The rearrangement combines TRBV6-1 with TRBJ1-1; 7 bases in between match TRBD1. The sequence was obtained from a female donor with Graves disease. This specimen was peripheral blood mononuclear cells (PBMCs), taken when the disease was refractory, from a patient treated with antithyroid drugs. The CDR3 loop reads CASGETGVKNTEAFF. The DNA is as follows: TGTGCCAGCGGTGAAACAGGGGTCAAGAACACTGAAGCTTTCTTT.